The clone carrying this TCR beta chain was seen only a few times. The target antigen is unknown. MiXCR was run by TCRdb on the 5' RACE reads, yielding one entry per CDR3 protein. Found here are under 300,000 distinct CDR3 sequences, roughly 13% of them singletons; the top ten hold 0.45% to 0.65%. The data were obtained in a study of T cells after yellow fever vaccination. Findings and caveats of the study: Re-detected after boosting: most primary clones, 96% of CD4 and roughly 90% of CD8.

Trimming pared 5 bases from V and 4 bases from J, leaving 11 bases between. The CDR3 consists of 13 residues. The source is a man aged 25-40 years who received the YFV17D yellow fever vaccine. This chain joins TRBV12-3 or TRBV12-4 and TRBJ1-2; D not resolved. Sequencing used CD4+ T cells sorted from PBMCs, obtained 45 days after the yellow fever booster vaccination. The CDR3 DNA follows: TGTGCCAGCAGTCCTTTCGAAATCTATGGCTACACCTTC. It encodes CASSPFEIYGYTF.